This TCR beta chain was recovered during a study of blood T cell repertoires in COVID-19. Study as a whole: Collection of acute and convalescent COVID-19 samples took place in the United States, Italy and Spain. From T cells, B-cell-depleted T cells, or PBMCs came the material, which was cDNA or gDNA.

Per the authors' pipeline: Using reference gene primer amplification, nucleated cell counts were estimated. Assay used: immunoSEQ multiplex PCR; TCRdb lists only in-frame clones, some missing. The DNA was the basis for D and trimming; V, J and clone size are from that table. The top ten clones hold 3% to 4.5% of a sample with about 140,000 clones, approximately 79% of them seen once. From germline, CDR1 is LGHDT and CDR2 YNNKEL (reference sequence). The CDR3 is 15 residues long. Trimming removed 4 bases from V and 2 bases from J; junction bases left unmatched: 1. The V call is TRBV3-1 (or the pseudogene TRBV3-2), the J call TRBJ2-1, with 11 bases matching TRBD2. Sample: peripheral blood. The TCR originated in a man between 60 and 70 years old with acute or convalescent COVID-19. The CDR3 spells CASSPTSGTYNEQFF. The CDR3, as DNA: TGTGCCAGCAGCCCGACTAGCGGGACCTACAATGAGCAGTTCTTC.